This TCR beta chain came from a study of blood T cell repertoires in COVID-19. Germline-derived CDR1 and CDR2 are SNHLY and FYNNEI. This CDR3 is 15 amino acids long. The trim removed 5 bases at V and 6 bases at J, leaving 5 bases unmatched. Some clones are missing from TCRdb's copy, which holds only in-frame ones; the method was immunoSEQ multiplex PCR. The data show roughly 130,000 clones, roughly four fifths seen once. The sample consisted of peripheral blood. This TCR was sampled from a man between 35 and 55 years old with active or convalescent COVID-19. The V call is TRBV2, the J call TRBJ1-6, with 9 positions matching TRBD1. CDR3 in amino acids: CASSMSTGGNSPLHF. The CDR3 DNA reads TGTGCCAGCAGTATGTCGACAGGGGGTAATTCACCCCTCCACTTT.